This T cell receptor beta chain comes out of a study of shared clonotypes between healthy human individuals. Study-wide results and limits: Only blood samples were collected, and tissue repertoires likely differ.

TCRdb keeps only in-frame clones here, not all; method: immunoSEQ multiplex PCR. In the table there are millions of clones, 85% to 95% of which are singletons. Notes on this clone: Its antigen is undetermined.

The donors, healthy adults who were HIV-negative, had experienced no recent acute infections or vaccinations. Every one of the donors was a Caucasian adult that lived in Nashville, Tennessee. Splitting the CD4+ cells yielded a CD45RA+ naive subset and a CD45RA-negative memory subset. The germline V gene has CDR1 MDHEN and CDR2 SYDVKM. The V end lost 8 bases, the J end lost 2 bases, and 1 base lay between the germline ends. This CDR3 comprises 10 residues. The sample taken for sequencing was naive CD4+ T cells from PBMCs. Described subset: CD45RA+ positively selected. The J gene is TRBJ2-1, the V gene TRBV28, with D unresolved. This clonotype was obtained from a man between 18 and 35 years old in good health. Some clones in this sample may be carry-over from other donors' samples. The CDR3 bases are TGTGCCAGCGCCTACAATGAGCAGTTCTTC. The encoded protein is CASAYNEQFF.